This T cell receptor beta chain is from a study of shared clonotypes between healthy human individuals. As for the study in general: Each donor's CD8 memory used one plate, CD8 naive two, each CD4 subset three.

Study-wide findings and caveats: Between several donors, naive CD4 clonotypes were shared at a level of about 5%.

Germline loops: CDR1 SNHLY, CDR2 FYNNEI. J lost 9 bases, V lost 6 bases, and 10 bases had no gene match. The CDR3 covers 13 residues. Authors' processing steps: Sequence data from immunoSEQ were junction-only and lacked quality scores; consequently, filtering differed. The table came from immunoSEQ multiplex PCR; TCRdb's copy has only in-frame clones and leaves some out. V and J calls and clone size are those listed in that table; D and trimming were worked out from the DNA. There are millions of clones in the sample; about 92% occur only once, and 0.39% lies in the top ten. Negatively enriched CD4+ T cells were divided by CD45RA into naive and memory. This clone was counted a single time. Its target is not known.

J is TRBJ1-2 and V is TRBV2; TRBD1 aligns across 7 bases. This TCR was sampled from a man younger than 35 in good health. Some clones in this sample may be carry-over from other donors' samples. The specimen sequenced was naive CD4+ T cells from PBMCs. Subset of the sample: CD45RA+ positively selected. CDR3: CASSDRVSSRYTF. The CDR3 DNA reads TGTGCCAGCAGCGACAGGGTATCGTCCCGCTACACCTTC.